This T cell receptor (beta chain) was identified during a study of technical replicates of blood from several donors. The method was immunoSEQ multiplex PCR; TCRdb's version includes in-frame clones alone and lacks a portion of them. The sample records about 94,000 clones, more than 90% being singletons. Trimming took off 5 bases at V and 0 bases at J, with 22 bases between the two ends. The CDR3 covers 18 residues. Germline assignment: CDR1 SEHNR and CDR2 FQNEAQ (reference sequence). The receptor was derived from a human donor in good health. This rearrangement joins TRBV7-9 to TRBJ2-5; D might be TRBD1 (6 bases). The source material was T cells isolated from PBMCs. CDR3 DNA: TGTGCCAGCAGCCCCCGGACAGTTTACAAGTATTACCAAGAGACCCAGTACTTC. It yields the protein CASSPRTVYKYYQETQYF.